This T cell receptor beta chain was sequenced for a study of shared clonotypes between healthy human individuals. The assay was immunoSEQ multiplex PCR, and TCRdb's table has in-frame clones only and misses some. The table lists some 2 million clones, about 95% of them singletons. Per germline, CDR1 LGHNA and CDR2 YSLEER. V lost 3 bases and J 8 bases, leaving 11 bases between the germline ends. The CDR3 totals 13 residues. CD45RO negativity and positive selection for CCR7 defined naive CD8 cells, a population that excluded terminally differentiated effector memory CD45RA+ cells. The source material was naive CD8+ T cells sorted from blood. The sequence was collected from a man aged 18 to 29 in good health. The V and J genes are TRBV4-3 and TRBJ2-1, with D uncertain. The chain's CDR3 is CASSQLGVHEQFF. In nucleotides, the CDR3 is TGCGCCAGCAGCCAGCTAGGAGTCCATGAGCAGTTCTTC.